This TCR beta chain derives from a study of shared clonotypes between healthy human individuals (dated by TCRdb to the early 2020s). At the level of the whole study: A few men and a couple of women, aged 18 to 49 years, made up the cohort. Libraries were prepared and TCR repertoires were sequenced by different laboratories using diverse techniques, in order to increase sequencing depth and limit assay-specific biases. Per donor, leukapheresis produced somewhere between about 0.9 and 9.5 billion PBMCs. To estimate repertoire size and how much clonotypes are shared between individuals, the study performed deep sequencing of blood TCR repertoires from five healthy adults. Overall study results and their limits: Because the study included only a small number of donors, the genetic and exposure-history diversity represented was limited. Sampling was restricted to blood, and TCR repertoires in tissue are likely to differ from TCR repertoires in blood. Pairwise subsampling led to the expectation that sequencing depth would affect the degree of clonotype sharing among donors.

The donors were healthy, HIV-negative adults who had no recently reported acute infections or vaccinations. Only Caucasian adults living in Nashville, Tennessee, USA were represented among the donors. For unsorted samples, 90 million or so PBMCs were counted, and genomic DNA was extracted using the QIAamp DNA Blood Mini kit. Blood was collected by leukapheresis, and PBMCs were isolated by Ficoll-Histopaque density gradient centrifugation and then cryopreserved in liquid nitrogen vapor phase. In the germline V gene (reference sequence), CDR1 corresponds to LNHDA and CDR2 to SQIVND. The CDR3 contains 15 residues, cysteine and phenylalanine counted. Only CDR3 DNA is held: 45 bases, read in frame from base 1. V is cut back by 3 bases and J by 6 bases, with 6 bases in the junction unmatched. Using the deep immunoSEQ assay, TCR CDR3 regions were amplified from genomic DNA by multiplex PCR. Genomic DNA extracted from each cell subset was distributed evenly over all wells of several immunoSEQ 96-well plates, and each plate served as one replicate. For unsorted PBMC, about 270 ng of genomic DNA, equivalent to around 33,000 T cell genomes, went into each replicate PCR. Genomic DNA from unsorted PBMC was sequenced over ten immunoSEQ deep assay plates. The purified libraries were quantified using a Qubit 3.0 fluorometer, sized with a Bioanalyzer 2100, and then quantified again using the KAPA Library Quantification kit. A separate single-read 150-cycle Illumina NextSeq 550 flow cell was used to sequence each immunoSEQ 96-well plate. The authors' pipeline ran thus. Because only junctional sequences without quality scores were contained in the immunoSEQ output, filtering matching that applied to full-length reads could not be performed. Sequences were annotated with PyIR, a Python wrapper for IgBLAST v1.9, and V/J genes and CDR3 were assigned using IMGT germline references. Reads with weak V/J assignments (E-value above 1e-6), missing CDR3, stop codons, out-of-frame junctions, or ambiguous translated residues were removed. V3J clonotypes were defined as sequences sharing an identical inferred V gene, J gene, and CDR3 amino acid sequence. Percentage overlap between repertoires was computed as shared unique clonotypes divided by the size of the smaller repertoire. Repertoire richness was assessed with RTK rarefaction, the Chao1 estimator, and Recon v2.1 estimates of unobserved clonotypes. TCRdb retrieved this table from immuneACCESS and kept in-frame rearrangements only. Not all clones are present; in checked studies, unresolved V genes account for under half, and no reason is known for the remainder. The V and J calls and clone size come from that table; D and trimming were worked out from the DNA. The sample contains about 490,000 clones, 78% of them found a single time. The ten biggest clones cover 12% of the sample.

This clone was counted a few times. Its binding antigen is unknown. No quality values exist for individual bases; no much larger clone is one base distant. Sequenced input: PBMCs. The chain joins TRBV19 to TRBJ2-2, with TRBD2 matching 8 junction bases. This TCR came from a woman between 40 and 50 years old in good health. Some clones in this sample may be carry-over from other donors' samples. The DNA sequence follows: TGTGCCAGTAGTATTAGCGGGGCGGGGGCCGGGGAGCTGTTTTTT. This encodes CASSISGAGAGELFF.